This is a list of T cell receptor beta chains from one sample in a study of T cell repertoires in cytomegalovirus infection. TCRdb re-analysed the reads in MiXCR, keeping a single row per CDR3 protein. The profile shows roughly 720,000 distinct CDR3 sequences, under 40% of them singletons. Sample: PBMCs. The receptors were sampled from a human donor in good health (CMV status not recorded). Some clones in this sample may be carry-over from other donors' samples. The CDR3 runs from the conserved cysteine through the conserved F or W. Part of the rows lack a size; the others show once, few, many or a class for expanded clones.

clone_size: .
v_call: TRBV19
cdr3_aa: CASSKIGGQSTRNTGELFF

clone_size: .
v_call: TRBV29-1
cdr3_aa: CSVGGWVGGSSLPYEQYF

clone_size: many
v_call: TRBV7-2
cdr3_aa: CASSTRSNQPQHF

clone_size: many
v_call: TRBV7-6
cdr3_aa: CASSSAPWLGGRGAFF

clone_size: .
v_call: TRBV11-2
cdr3_aa: CASSLFGKGLSEAFF

clone_size: .
v_call: TRBV15
cdr3_aa: CATSPDIYGDTEAFF

clone_size: many
v_call: TRBV7-2
cdr3_aa: CASSYQGPGTEAFF

clone_size: .
v_call: TRBV12-5
cdr3_aa: CASGPPGGNTEAFF

clone_size: .
v_call: TRBV6-2/TRBV6-3
cdr3_aa: CASSATPYEQYF

clone_size: .
v_call: TRBV4-1
cdr3_aa: CASSHATLDILNYGYTF

clone_size: .
v_call: TRBV6-1
cdr3_aa: CASSHGQARDTIYF

clone_size: once
v_call: TRBV20-1
cdr3_aa: CSAWRSQGPIQYEQYF

clone_size: .
v_call: TRBV24-1
cdr3_aa: CATSDPQGDEQFF

clone_size: few
v_call: TRBV7-8
cdr3_aa: CASSSGLLTNEKLFF

clone_size: once
v_call: TRBV6-1
cdr3_aa: CSSRLGQETQYF

clone_size: .
v_call: TRBV28
cdr3_aa: CASSLPVGNGYTF

clone_size: many
v_call: TRBV11-2
cdr3_aa: CASSLRSGTGHQETQYF

clone_size: few
v_call: TRBV28
cdr3_aa: CASERADGYNEQFF

clone_size: few
v_call: TRBV12-3/TRBV12-4
cdr3_aa: CASSSRDSRWDSPLHF

clone_size: once
v_call: TRBV5-6
cdr3_aa: CASRGSGRGADTQYF

clone_size: .
v_call: TRBV18
cdr3_aa: CASSPTRGSSTGELFF

clone_size: many
v_call: TRBV7-2
cdr3_aa: CASRTSGRAHEQYF

clone_size: .
v_call: TRBV6-6
cdr3_aa: CASLFGQGGEAFF

clone_size: .
v_call: TRBV19
cdr3_aa: CASSPSGTGPMKIQFF

clone_size: .
v_call: TRBV28
cdr3_aa: CASSPEGVGPTDTQYF

clone_size: .
v_call: TRBV28
cdr3_aa: CASTSRVRQPQHF

clone_size: few
v_call: TRBV12-3/TRBV12-4
cdr3_aa: CASTEGGIGEQYF

clone_size: .
v_call: TRBV27
cdr3_aa: CASSPGSGNQPQHF

clone_size: .
v_call: TRBV18
cdr3_aa: CASSPTGQGTYQPQHF

clone_size: few
v_call: TRBV7-2
cdr3_aa: CASSLVWRLDDDNEQFF

clone_size: .
v_call: TRBV20-1
cdr3_aa: CSAGRVGVSNQPQHF

clone_size: few
v_call: TRBV18
cdr3_aa: CASSTRETQYF

clone_size: .
v_call: TRBV11-2
cdr3_aa: CASSPDREVNIQYF

clone_size: .
v_call: TRBV6-1
cdr3_aa: CASSETWTSSSGNTIYF

clone_size: .
v_call: TRBV6-1
cdr3_aa: CASSEEDGRGSGELFF

clone_size: .
v_call: TRBV2
cdr3_aa: CASRTGTTRFGSFF

clone_size: few
v_call: TRBV7-9
cdr3_aa: CASSREGGYSQPQHF

clone_size: .
v_call: TRBV7-9
cdr3_aa: CASSSLSGTIYTF

clone_size: .
v_call: TRBV9
cdr3_aa: CASSAELALETQYF

clone_size: .
v_call: TRBV28
cdr3_aa: CASSLAGDGVGETQYF

clone_size: once
v_call: TRBV18
cdr3_aa: CACSHDRVRFDEQFF